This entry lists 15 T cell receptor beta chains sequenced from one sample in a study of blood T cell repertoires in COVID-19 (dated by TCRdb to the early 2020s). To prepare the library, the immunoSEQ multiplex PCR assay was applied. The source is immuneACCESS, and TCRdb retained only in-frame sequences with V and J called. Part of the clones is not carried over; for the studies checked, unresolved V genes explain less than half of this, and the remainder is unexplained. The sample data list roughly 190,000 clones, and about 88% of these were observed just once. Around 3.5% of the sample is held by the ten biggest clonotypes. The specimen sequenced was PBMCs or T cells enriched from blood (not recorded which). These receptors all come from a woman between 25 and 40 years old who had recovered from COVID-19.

The CDR3 reads CASSFPNSPLHF. DNA for the CDR3: TGTGCCAGCAGCTTCCCGAATTCACCCCTCCACTTT. The chain couples TRBV5-4 to TRBJ1-6, with D hard to call. The V gene's germline CDR1 is SGHNT and CDR2 YYREEE (reference sequence). The CDR3 runs 12 residues. The germline V and J ends were trimmed by 2 bases and 7 bases, with 4 bases remaining between them. Looking up the rest from reference TRBV5-4 and TRBJ1-6 gives the full variable domain: ETGVTQSPTHLIKTRGQQVTLRCSSQSGHNTVSWYQQALGQGPQFIFQYYREEENGRGNFPPRFSGLQFPNYSSELNVNALELDDSALYLCASSFPNSPLHFGNGTRLTVT.

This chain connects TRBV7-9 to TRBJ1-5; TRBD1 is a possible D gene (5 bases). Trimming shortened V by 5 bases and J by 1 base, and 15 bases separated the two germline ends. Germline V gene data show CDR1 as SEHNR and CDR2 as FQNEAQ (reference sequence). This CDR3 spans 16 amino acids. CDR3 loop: CASSLGGGGSNQPQHF. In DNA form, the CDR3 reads TGTGCCAGCAGCCTAGGCGGGGGAGGAAGCAATCAGCCCCAGCATTTT.

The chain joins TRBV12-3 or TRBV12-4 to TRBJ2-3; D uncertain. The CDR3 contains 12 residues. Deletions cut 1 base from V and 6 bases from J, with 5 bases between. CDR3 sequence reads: CASSLDWDTQYF. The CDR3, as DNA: TGTGCCAGCAGTTTAGACTGGGATACGCAGTATTTT.

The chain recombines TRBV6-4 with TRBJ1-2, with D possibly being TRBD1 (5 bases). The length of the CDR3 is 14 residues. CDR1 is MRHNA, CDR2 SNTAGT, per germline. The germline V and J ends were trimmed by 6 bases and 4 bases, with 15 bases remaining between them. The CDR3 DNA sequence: TGTGCCAGCAGCGCCGACGGAGGGGTCTATGGCTACACCTTC. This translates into CASSADGGVYGYTF.

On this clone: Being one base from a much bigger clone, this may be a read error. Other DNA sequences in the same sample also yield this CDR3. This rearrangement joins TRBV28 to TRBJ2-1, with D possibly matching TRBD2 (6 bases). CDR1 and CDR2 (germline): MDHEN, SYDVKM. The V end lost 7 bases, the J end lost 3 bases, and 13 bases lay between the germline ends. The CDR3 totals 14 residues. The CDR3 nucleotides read TGTGCCAGCATGGGGGGACTTCTCTACAATGAGCAGTTCTTC. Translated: CASMGGLLYNEQFF.

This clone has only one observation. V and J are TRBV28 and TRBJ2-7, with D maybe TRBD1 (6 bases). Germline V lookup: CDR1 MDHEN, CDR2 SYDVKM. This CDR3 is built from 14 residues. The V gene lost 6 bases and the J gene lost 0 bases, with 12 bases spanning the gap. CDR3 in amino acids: CASSGTIYSYEQYF. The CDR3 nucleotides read TGTGCCAGCAGCGGGACAATCTACTCCTACGAGCAGTACTTC.

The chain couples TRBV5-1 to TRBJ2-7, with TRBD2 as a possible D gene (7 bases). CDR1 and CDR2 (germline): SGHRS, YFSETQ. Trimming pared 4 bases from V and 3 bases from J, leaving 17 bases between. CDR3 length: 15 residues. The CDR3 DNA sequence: TGCGCCAGCAGCGGGGGGGGACACAGGGTCTACGAGCAGTACTTC. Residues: CASSGGGHRVYEQYF.

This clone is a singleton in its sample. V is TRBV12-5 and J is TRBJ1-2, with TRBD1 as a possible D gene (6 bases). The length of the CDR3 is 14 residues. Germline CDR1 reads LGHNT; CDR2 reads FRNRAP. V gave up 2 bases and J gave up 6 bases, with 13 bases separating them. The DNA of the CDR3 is TGTGCTAGTGGTTTGTATGCGGGGGGCGATGGCTACACCTTC. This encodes CASGLYAGGDGYTF.

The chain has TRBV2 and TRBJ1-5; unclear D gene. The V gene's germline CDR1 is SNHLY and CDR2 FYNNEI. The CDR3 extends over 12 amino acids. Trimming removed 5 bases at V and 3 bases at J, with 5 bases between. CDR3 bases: TGTGCCAGCAGTAGAGACAATCAGCCCCAGCATTTT. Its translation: CASSRDNQPQHF.

CDR3 region: CASSLQGIVPSYNEQFF. In DNA form, the CDR3 reads TGTGCCAGCAGTTTACAGGGGATCGTGCCCTCCTACAATGAGCAGTTCTTC. The V call is TRBV27, the J call TRBJ2-1, with D possibly being TRBD1 (6 bases). V lost 2 bases, J lost 0 bases, and 14 bases lay in between. The germline gives CDR1 MNHEY, CDR2 SMNVEV (reference sequence). The CDR3 totals 17 residues.

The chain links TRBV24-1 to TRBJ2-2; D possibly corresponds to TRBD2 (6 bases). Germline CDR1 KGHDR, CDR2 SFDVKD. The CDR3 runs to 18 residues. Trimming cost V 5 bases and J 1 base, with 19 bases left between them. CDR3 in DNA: TGTGCCACCAGTGCTGGACCGCGGGACTGGGAGAACACCGGGGAGCTGTTTTTT. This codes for CATSAGPRDWENTGELFF.

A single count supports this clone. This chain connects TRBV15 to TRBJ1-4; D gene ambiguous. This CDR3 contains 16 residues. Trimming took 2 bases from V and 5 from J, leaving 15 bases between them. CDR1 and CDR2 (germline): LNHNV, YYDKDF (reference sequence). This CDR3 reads CATSRSPHPGNEKLFF. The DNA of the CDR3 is TGTGCCACCAGCAGATCCCCCCACCCCGGGAATGAAAAACTGTTTTTT.

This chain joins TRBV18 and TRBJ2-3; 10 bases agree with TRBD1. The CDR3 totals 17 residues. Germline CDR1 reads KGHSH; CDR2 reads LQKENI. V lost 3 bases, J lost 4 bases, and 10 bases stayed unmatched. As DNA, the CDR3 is TGTGCCAGCTCACCCATCAGGGGACAGGGGTACGCAGATACGCAGTATTTT. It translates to CASSPIRGQGYADTQYF.

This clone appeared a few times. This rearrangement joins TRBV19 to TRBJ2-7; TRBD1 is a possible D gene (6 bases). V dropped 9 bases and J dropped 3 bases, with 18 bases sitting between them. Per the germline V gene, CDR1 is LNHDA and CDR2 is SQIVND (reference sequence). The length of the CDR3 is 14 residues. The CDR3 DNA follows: TGTGCCAGGATTATCAGGGGACGAGGCTACGAGCAGTACTTC. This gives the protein CARIIRGRGYEQYF.

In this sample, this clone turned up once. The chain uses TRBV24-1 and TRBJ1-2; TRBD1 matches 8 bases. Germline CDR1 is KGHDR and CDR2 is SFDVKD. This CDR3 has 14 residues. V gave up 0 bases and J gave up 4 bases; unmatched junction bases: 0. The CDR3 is CATSDLGQGYGYTF. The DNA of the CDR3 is TGTGCCACCAGTGATTTGGGACAGGGCTATGGCTACACCTTC.